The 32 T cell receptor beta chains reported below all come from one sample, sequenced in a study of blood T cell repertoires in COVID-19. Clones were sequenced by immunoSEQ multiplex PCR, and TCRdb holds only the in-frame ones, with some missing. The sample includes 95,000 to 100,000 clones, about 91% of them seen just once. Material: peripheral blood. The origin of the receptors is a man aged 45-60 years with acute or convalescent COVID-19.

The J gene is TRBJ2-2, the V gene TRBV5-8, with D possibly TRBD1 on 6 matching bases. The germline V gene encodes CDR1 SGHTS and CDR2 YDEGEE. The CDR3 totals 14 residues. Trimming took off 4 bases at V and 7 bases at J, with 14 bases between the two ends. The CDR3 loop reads CASSGGRTSGELFF. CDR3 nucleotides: TGTGCCAGCAGCGGGGGCCGTACCAGCGGGGAGCTGTTTTTT. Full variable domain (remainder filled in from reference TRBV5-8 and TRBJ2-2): EAGVTQSPTHLIKTRGQQATLRCSPISGHTSVYWYQQALGLGLQFLLWYDEGEERNRGNFPPRFSGRQFPNYSSELNVNALELEDSALYLCASSGGRTSGELFFGEGSRLTVL.

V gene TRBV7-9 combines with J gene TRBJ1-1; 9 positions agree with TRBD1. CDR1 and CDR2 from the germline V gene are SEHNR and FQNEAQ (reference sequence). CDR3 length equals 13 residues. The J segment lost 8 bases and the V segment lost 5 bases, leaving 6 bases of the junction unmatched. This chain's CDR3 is CASSAVGQGEAFF. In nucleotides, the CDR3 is TGTGCCAGCAGCGCCGTCGGACAGGGGGAAGCTTTCTTT. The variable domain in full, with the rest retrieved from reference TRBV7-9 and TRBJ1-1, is DTGVSQNPRHKITKRGQNVTFRCDPISEHNRLYWYRQTLGQGPEFLTYFQNEAQLEKSRLLSDRFSAERPKGSFSTLEIQRTEQGDSAMYLCASSAVGQGEAFFGQGTRLTVV.

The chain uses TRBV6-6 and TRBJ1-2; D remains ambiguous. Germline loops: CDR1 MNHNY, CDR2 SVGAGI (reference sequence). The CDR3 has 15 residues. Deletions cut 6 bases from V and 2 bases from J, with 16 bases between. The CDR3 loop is CASSLQRGTNYGYTF. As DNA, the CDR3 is TGTGCCAGCAGCCTCCAACGGGGAACCAACTATGGCTACACCTTC.

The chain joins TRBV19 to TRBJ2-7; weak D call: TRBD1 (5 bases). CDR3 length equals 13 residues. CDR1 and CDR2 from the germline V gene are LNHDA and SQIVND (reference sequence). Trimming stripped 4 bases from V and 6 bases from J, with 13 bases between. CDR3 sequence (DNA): TGTGCCAGTAGTACGCAGGGCCCCGCCGAGCAGTACTTC. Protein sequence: CASSTQGPAEQYF.

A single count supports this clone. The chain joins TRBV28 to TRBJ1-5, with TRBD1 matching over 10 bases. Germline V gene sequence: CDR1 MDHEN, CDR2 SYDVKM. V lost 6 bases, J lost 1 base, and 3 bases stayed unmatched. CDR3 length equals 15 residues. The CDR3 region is CASRGDRGSNQPQHF. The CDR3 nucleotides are TGTGCCAGCAGGGGGGACAGGGGAAGCAATCAGCCCCAGCATTTT.

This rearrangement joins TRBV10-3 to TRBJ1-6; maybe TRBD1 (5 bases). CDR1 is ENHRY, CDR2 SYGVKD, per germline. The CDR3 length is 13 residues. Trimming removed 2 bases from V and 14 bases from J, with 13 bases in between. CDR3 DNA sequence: TGTGCCATCAGTGAGCCCAGGGTCTTATCCCTCCACTTT. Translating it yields CAISEPRVLSLHF.

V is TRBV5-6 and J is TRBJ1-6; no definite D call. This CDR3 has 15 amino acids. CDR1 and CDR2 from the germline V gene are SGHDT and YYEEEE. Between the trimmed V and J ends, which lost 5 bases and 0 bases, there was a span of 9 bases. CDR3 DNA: TGTGCCAGCAGAGCATCGGGCTCCTATAATTCACCCCTCCACTTT. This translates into CASRASGSYNSPLHF.

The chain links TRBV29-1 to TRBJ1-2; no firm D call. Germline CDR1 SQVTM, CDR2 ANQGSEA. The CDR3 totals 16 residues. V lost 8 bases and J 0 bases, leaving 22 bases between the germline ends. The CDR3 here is CSTPGVGMMANYGYTF. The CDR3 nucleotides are TGCAGCACCCCCGGGGTAGGGATGATGGCTAACTATGGCTACACCTTC.

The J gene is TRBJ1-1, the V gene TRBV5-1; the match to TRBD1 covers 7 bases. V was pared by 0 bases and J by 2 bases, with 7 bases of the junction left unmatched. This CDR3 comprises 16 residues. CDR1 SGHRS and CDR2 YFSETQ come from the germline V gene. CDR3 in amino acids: CASSLGPGDRNTEAFF. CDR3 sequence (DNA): TGCGCCAGCAGCTTGGGCCCTGGGGACAGAAACACTGAAGCTTTCTTT.

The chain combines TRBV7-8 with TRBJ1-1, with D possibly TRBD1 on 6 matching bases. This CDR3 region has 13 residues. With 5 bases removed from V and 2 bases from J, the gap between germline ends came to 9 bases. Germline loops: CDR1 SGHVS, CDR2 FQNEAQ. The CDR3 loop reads CASSRTENTEAFF. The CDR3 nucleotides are TGTGCCAGCAGCCGGACAGAAAACACTGAAGCTTTCTTT.

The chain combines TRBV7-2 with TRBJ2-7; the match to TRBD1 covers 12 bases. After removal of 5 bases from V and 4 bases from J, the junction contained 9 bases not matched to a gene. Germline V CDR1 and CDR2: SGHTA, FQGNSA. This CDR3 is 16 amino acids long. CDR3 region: CASSTAGTGGQYEQYF. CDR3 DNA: TGTGCCAGCAGCACGGCAGGGACAGGGGGCCAATACGAGCAGTACTTC.

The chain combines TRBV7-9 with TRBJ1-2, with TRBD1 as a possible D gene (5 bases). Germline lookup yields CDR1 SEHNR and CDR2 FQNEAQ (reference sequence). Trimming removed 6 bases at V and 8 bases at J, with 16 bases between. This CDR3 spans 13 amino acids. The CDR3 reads CASSNTGVPGYTF. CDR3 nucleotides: TGTGCCAGCAGTAATACAGGAGTCCCGGGCTACACCTTC.

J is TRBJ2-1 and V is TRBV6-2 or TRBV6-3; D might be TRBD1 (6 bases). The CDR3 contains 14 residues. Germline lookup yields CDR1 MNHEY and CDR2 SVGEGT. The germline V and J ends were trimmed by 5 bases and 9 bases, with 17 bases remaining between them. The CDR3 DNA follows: TGTGCCAGCAGTCTCTCGAGGGGGTTGGCTGAGCAGTTCTTC. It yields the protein CASSLSRGLAEQFF.

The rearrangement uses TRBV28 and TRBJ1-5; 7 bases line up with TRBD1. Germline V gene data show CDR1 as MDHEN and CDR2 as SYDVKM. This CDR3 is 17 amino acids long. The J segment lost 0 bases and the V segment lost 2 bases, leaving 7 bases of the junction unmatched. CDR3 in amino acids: CASSLSGRGYSNQPQHF. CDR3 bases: TGTGCCAGCAGTTTAAGTGGCAGGGGGTATAGCAATCAGCCCCAGCATTTT.

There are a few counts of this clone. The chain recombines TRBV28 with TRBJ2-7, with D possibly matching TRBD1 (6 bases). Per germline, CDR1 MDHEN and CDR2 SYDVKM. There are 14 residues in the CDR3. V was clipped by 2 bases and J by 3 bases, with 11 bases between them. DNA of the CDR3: TGTGCCAGCAGTTTAGGGGACACCTACTACGAGCAGTACTTC. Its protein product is CASSLGDTYYEQYF.

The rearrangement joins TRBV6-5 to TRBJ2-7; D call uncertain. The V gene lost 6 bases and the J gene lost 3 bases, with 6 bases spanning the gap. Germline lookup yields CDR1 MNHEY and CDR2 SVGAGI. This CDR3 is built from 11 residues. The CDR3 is CASSTYYEQYF. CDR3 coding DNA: TGTGCCAGCAGCACCTACTACGAGCAGTACTTC.

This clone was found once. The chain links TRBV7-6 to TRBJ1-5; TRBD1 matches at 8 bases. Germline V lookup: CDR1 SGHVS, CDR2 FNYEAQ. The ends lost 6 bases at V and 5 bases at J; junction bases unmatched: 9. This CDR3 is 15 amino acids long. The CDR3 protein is CASSTGTGLYQPQHF. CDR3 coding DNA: TGTGCCAGCAGTACTGGGACAGGATTGTATCAGCCCCAGCATTTT.

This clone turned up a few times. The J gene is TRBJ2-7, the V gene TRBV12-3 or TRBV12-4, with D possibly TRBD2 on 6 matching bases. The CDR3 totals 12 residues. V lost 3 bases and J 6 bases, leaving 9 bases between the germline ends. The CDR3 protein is CASSLAGSEQYF. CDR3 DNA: TGTGCCAGCAGTTTGGCGGGGTCCGAGCAGTACTTC.

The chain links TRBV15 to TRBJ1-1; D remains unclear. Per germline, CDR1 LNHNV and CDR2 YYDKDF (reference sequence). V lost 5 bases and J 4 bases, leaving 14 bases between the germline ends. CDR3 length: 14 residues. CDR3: CATSGLRAGTEAFF. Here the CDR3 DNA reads TGTGCCACCAGCGGCCTAAGGGCGGGCACTGAAGCTTTCTTT.

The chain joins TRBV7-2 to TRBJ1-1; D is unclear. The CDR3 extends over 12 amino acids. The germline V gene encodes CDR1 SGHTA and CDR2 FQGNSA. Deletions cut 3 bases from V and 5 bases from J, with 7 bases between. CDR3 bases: TGTGCCAGCAGCTTTAGAGTTACTGAAGCTTTCTTT. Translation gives CASSFRVTEAFF.

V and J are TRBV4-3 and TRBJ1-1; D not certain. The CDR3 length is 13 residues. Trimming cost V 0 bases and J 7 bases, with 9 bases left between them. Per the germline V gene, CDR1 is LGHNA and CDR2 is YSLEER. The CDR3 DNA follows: TGCGCCAGCAGCCAAGATACTCGGAGTGAAGCTTTCTTT. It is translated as CASSQDTRSEAFF.

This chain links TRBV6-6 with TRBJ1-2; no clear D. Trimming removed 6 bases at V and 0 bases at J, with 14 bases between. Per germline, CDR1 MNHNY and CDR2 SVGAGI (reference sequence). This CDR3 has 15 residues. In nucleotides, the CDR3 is TGTGCCAGCAGACCTGGAGCATACTCTAACTATGGCTACACCTTC. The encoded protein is CASRPGAYSNYGYTF.

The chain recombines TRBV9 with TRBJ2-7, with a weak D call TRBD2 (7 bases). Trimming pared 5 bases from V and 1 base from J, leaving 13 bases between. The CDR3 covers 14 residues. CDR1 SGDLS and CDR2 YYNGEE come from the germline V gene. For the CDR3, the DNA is TGTGCCAGCAGGGGGGGGCCCCCGTCCTACGAGCAGTACTTC. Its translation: CASRGGPPSYEQYF. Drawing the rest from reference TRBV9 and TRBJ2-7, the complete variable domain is DSGVTQTPKHLITATGQRVTLRCSPRSGDLSVYWYQQSLDQGLQFLIQYYNGEERAKGNILERFSAQQFPDLHSELNLSSLELGDSALYFCASRGGPPSYEQYFGPGTRLTVT.

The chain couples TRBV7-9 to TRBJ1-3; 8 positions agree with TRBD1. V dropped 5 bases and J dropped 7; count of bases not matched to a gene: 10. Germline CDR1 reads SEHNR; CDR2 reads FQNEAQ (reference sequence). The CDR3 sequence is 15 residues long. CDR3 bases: TGTGCCAGCAGCCTAATGAAGGACAGGGATAACACCATATATTTT. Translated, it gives CASSLMKDRDNTIYF.

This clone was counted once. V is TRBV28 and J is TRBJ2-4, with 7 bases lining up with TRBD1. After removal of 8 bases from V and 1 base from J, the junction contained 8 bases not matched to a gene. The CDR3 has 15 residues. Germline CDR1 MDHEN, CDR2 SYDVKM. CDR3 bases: TGTGCCAGCTGCCGACAGGGAGCGGCCAAAAACATTCAGTACTTC. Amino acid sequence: CASCRQGAAKNIQYF.

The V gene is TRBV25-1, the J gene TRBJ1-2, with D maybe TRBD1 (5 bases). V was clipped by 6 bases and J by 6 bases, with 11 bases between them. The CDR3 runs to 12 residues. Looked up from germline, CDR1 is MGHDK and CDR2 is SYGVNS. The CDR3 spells CASREGRDGYTF. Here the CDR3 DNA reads TGTGCCAGCAGGGAGGGGAGGGATGGCTACACCTTC.

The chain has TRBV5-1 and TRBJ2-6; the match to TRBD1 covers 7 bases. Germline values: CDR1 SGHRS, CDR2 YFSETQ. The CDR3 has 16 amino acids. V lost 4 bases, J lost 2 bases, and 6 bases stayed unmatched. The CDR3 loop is CASSPGQGAGANVLTF. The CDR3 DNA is TGCGCCAGCAGCCCCGGGCAGGGGGCTGGGGCCAACGTCCTGACTTTC.

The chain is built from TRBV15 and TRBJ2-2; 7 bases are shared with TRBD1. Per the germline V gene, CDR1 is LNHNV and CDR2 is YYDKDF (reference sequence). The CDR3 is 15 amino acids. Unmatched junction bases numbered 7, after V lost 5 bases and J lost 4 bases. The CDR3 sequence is CATSEDRTSTGELFF. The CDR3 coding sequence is TGTGCCACCAGCGAGGACAGGACGAGCACCGGGGAGCTGTTTTTT.

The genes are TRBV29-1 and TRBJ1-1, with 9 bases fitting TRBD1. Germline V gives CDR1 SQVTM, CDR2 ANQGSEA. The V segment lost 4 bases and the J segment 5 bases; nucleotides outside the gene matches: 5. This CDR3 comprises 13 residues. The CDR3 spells CSVADRGWTEAFF. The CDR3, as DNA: TGCAGCGTTGCCGACAGGGGGTGGACTGAAGCTTTCTTT.

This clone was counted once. The CDR3 region is CASSLQPTATEAFF. CDR3 in DNA: TGTGCCAGCAGCTTACAACCGACAGCCACTGAAGCTTTCTTT. The genes are TRBV11-2 and TRBJ1-1, with a tentative D call TRBD1 (5 bases). Germline V lookup: CDR1 SGHAT, CDR2 FQNNGV. The CDR3 has 14 amino acids. Between the trimmed V and J ends, which lost 2 bases and 4 bases, there was a span of 11 bases. The full variable domain, with the rest looked up from reference TRBV11-2 and TRBJ1-1, is EAGVAQSPRYKIIEKRQSVAFWCNPISGHATLYWYQQILGQGPKLLIQFQNNGVVDDSQLPKDRFSAERLKGVDSTLKIQPAKLEDSAVYLCASSLQPTATEAFFGQGTRLTVV.

This CDR3 is CASSRRNQGYPGELFF. Here the CDR3 DNA reads TGTGCCAGCAGCCGAAGAAATCAGGGTTACCCCGGGGAGCTGTTTTTT. The J gene is TRBJ2-2, the V gene TRBV11-3, with a weak D call TRBD1 (5 bases). This CDR3 contains 16 residues. V dropped 5 bases and J dropped 6 bases, with 19 bases sitting between them. CDR1 SGHNT and CDR2 YENEEA come from the germline V gene.

The CDR3 DNA is TGTGCCAGCAGTTCCTCGACAGCCTCTGGAAACACCATATATTTT. This gives the protein CASSSSTASGNTIYF. The rearrangement uses TRBV6-2 or TRBV6-3 and TRBJ1-3; tentatively, D is TRBD1 (5 bases). Germline CDR1 and CDR2: MNHEY and SVGEGT. The CDR3 has 15 residues. V lost 4 bases and J lost 0, with 10 bases in between.